These T cell receptor beta chains were read from a single sample in a study of a mutant IDH1 vaccine in newly diagnosed glioma. TCRdb's copy holds only in-frame clones and misses some; the assay was immunoSEQ multiplex PCR. This table holds tens of thousands of clones, approximately 79% found once. These receptors have no identified antigens. The starting material was PBMCs, obtained from a glioma patient whose treatment included an IDH1 peptide vaccine. The receptors come from a man aged 35-49 years with glioma. Some clones in this sample may be carry-over from other donors' samples. The CDR3 runs from the conserved cysteine through the conserved F or W. A D gene is named only where the DNA matches it firmly. A clone size is listed for some rows: how often the clone was seen (once, few, many), or a class if it is expanded.

CDR3 DNA: TGTGCCAGCAGCAAAAGCCCGGGACAGCACTATGGCTACACCTTC
CDR3 protein: CASSKSPGQHYGYTF
J gene: TRBJ1-2
V gene: TRBV21-1
clone size: NA
D gene: NA

CDR3 DNA: TGCGCCAGCAGCCAAGATCTGAGGTCTGGTCGTTGGGATGGCTACACCTTC
CDR3 protein: CASSQDLRSGRWDGYTF
J gene: TRBJ1-2
V gene: TRBV4-3
clone size: NA
D gene: NA

CDR3 DNA: TGTGCCAGCAGCTCAACTAGCGGGGCCCACATCACAGATACGCAGTATTTT
CDR3 protein: CASSSTSGAHITDTQYF
J gene: TRBJ2-3
V gene: TRBV7-9
clone size: NA
D gene: TRBD2

CDR3 DNA: TGTGCCAGCAGCGTGGGCCCCGATTCACCCCTCCACTTT
CDR3 protein: CASSVGPDSPLHF
J gene: TRBJ1-6
V gene: TRBV14
clone size: NA
D gene: NA

CDR3 DNA: TGTGCCAGCAGCCAACTGATGGGGAAACCCTCTGGAAACACCATATATTTT
CDR3 protein: CASSQLMGKPSGNTIYF
J gene: TRBJ1-3
V gene: TRBV5-6
clone size: NA
D gene: NA

CDR3 DNA: TGTGCCAGCAGCTTAGAGGGGGCAGTGAACACTGAAGCTTTCTTT
CDR3 protein: CASSLEGAVNTEAFF
J gene: TRBJ1-1
V gene: TRBV7-2
clone size: NA
D gene: TRBD1

CDR3 DNA: TGTGCCAGCAGTTACGGTACAACTAATGAAAAACTGTTTTTT
CDR3 protein: CASSYGTTNEKLFF
J gene: TRBJ1-4
V gene: TRBV6-6
clone size: NA
D gene: NA

CDR3 DNA: TGTGCCAGCAGCCCGACTAGCGGGGGTAGCACAGATACGCAGTATTTT
CDR3 protein: CASSPTSGGSTDTQYF
J gene: TRBJ2-3
V gene: TRBV5-4
clone size: NA
D gene: TRBD2

CDR3 DNA: TGTGCCAGCAGCCCGCCGTGGGGCCGCCGGGAGACCCAGTACTTC
CDR3 protein: CASSPPWGRRETQYF
J gene: TRBJ2-5
V gene: TRBV7-2
clone size: NA
D gene: NA

CDR3 DNA: TGCGCCAGCAGCGTACCCGTCGGGGGCCAAATCTACACCGGGGAGCTGTTTTTT
CDR3 protein: CASSVPVGGQIYTGELFF
J gene: TRBJ2-2
V gene: TRBV5-1
clone size: NA
D gene: NA

CDR3 DNA: TGTGCCAGCAGCGGGAGGGGGCCCGGGGAGCTGTTTTTT
CDR3 protein: CASSGRGPGELFF
J gene: TRBJ2-2
V gene: TRBV9
clone size: NA
D gene: NA

CDR3 DNA: TGTGCCAGCATAGTAGTCCCCCTTGGCACCGGGGAGCTGTTTTTT
CDR3 protein: CASIVVPLGTGELFF
J gene: TRBJ2-2
V gene: TRBV11-2
clone size: few
D gene: NA

CDR3 DNA: TGTGCCAGCAGTCCCTCCCCGGGGGTCAACTATGGCTACACCTTC
CDR3 protein: CASSPSPGVNYGYTF
J gene: TRBJ1-2
V gene: TRBV6-1
clone size: medium-sized
D gene: NA

CDR3 DNA: TGTGCCACCACGACAGGGTACGACACTGAAGCTTTCTTT
CDR3 protein: CATTTGYDTEAFF
J gene: TRBJ1-1
V gene: TRBV11-2
clone size: NA
D gene: TRBD1

CDR3 DNA: TGTGCCAGCAGCTTGCAGACAGGGCAGCCCGTCTACACCTTC
CDR3 protein: CASSLQTGQPVYTF
J gene: TRBJ1-2
V gene: TRBV5-6
clone size: NA
D gene: TRBD1

CDR3 DNA: TGTGCCAGCTCACAAGGGGTCTTGAACACTGAAGCTTTCTTT
CDR3 protein: CASSQGVLNTEAFF
J gene: TRBJ1-1
V gene: TRBV2
clone size: few
D gene: NA

CDR3 DNA: TGTGCCAGCAGCGTAGGACAGAGGGGCGATTTTGATGGCTACACCTTC
CDR3 protein: CASSVGQRGDFDGYTF
J gene: TRBJ1-2
V gene: TRBV9
clone size: NA
D gene: NA

CDR3 DNA: TGTGCCAGCAGTTTGGACTCTGGGGCCAACGTCCTGACTTTC
CDR3 protein: CASSLDSGANVLTF
J gene: TRBJ2-6
V gene: TRBV27
clone size: NA
D gene: NA

CDR3 DNA: TGTGCCAGCAAGATCGGGACTAGCGGCGTTGAGACGCAGTATTTT
CDR3 protein: CASKIGTSGVETQYF
J gene: TRBJ2-3
V gene: TRBV9
clone size: NA
D gene: TRBD2

CDR3 DNA: TGTGCCAGCTTTAGGGGAACTGAAGCTTTCTTT
CDR3 protein: CASFRGTEAFF
J gene: TRBJ1-1
V gene: TRBV7-8
clone size: few
D gene: NA

CDR3 DNA: TGTGCCAGCAGCTTAGTATCTTTGGCCTACGAGCAGTACTTC
CDR3 protein: CASSLVSLAYEQYF
J gene: TRBJ2-7
V gene: TRBV7-8
clone size: few
D gene: NA

CDR3 DNA: TGTGCCAGCAGTCAGGGAGACAGGGGGCGGGAGACCCAGTACTTC
CDR3 protein: CASSQGDRGRETQYF
J gene: TRBJ2-5
V gene: TRBV13
clone size: NA
D gene: TRBD1

CDR3 DNA: TGCGCCAGCAGCCAAGATGCGTGGAACACTGAAGCTTTCTTT
CDR3 protein: CASSQDAWNTEAFF
J gene: TRBJ1-1
V gene: TRBV4-3
clone size: NA
D gene: NA

CDR3 DNA: TGTGCCAGCAGTGACAGGGGGCACACCGGGGAGCTGTTTTTT
CDR3 protein: CASSDRGHTGELFF
J gene: TRBJ2-2
V gene: TRBV25-1
clone size: few
D gene: TRBD1